Below, 23 T cell receptor beta chains from the same sample are listed, as sequenced in a study of blood T cell repertoires in COVID-19. Clones were read by immunoSEQ multiplex PCR, and TCRdb kept only the in-frame ones, dropping some. The profile covers roughly 38,000 clones, with around four fifths appearing a single time and around 5% taken by the ten largest. Sequencing was done on a sample of peripheral blood. Receptor source: a man aged 50-60 years with active COVID-19.

The chain joins TRBV6-6 to TRBJ2-1, with a tentative D call TRBD1 (6 bases). Germline CDR1 and CDR2: MNHNY and SVGAGI (reference sequence). The V gene lost 4 bases and the J gene lost 2 bases, with 9 bases spanning the gap. This CDR3 has 14 amino acids. The CDR3: CASSLQGTYNEQFF. The CDR3 coding sequence is TGTGCCAGCAGTTTACAGGGAACCTACAATGAGCAGTTCTTC.

To note about this clone: The identical CDR3 is also encoded by other nucleotide sequences in the sample. The J gene is TRBJ2-3, the V gene TRBV6-5, with D possibly TRBD2 on 5 matching bases. CDR1 MNHEY and CDR2 SVGAGI come from the germline V gene. This CDR3 has 16 amino acids. Trimming cost V 1 base and J 2 bases, with 13 bases left between them. The CDR3 DNA sequence: TGTGCCAGCAGTTACTGGCTAGGAGGCCCCACAGATACGCAGTATTTT. This sequence encodes CASSYWLGGPTDTQYF.

Notes on this clone: At one end the junction does not follow the germline gene, possibly because of a read error. Within the sample, other DNA sequences also encode this same CDR3. The chain uses TRBV18 and TRBJ2-7; D remains unclear. There are 14 residues in the CDR3. The V gene's germline CDR1 is KGHSH and CDR2 LQKENI. CDR3 residues: CASSPPEKLYEQYF. CDR3 DNA sequence: TGTGCCAGCTCGCCACCGGAGAAACTCTACGAGCAGTACTTC. The variable domain in full, with the rest retrieved from reference TRBV18 and TRBJ2-7, is NAGVMQNPRHLVRRRGQEARLRCSPMKGHSHVYWYRQLPEEGLKFMVYLQKENIIDESGMPKERFSAEFPKEGPSILRIQQVVRGDSAAYFCASSPPEKLYEQYFGPGTRLTVT.

The chain carries TRBV24-1 and TRBJ2-5; 8 bases fit TRBD1. The trim removed 4 bases at V and 7 bases at J, leaving 4 bases unmatched. CDR3 length: 13 residues. Germline CDR1 is KGHDR and CDR2 is SFDVKD. CDR3 in DNA: TGTGCCACCAGTGAAGGGACAGGTGGGACCCAGTACTTC. This encodes CATSEGTGGTQYF.

The chain links TRBV27 to TRBJ2-3, with 7 bases matching TRBD2. V was clipped by 0 bases and J by 2 bases; unmatched bases: 5. CDR3 length equals 16 residues. The V gene's germline CDR1 is MNHEY and CDR2 SMNVEV (reference sequence). Here the CDR3 reads CASSLSPSGNTDTQYF. The CDR3 DNA sequence: TGTGCCAGCAGTTTATCGCCTAGCGGCAACACAGATACGCAGTATTTT.

The table lists this clone with a few counts. The rearrangement joins TRBV27 to TRBJ1-1; TRBD1 is a possible D gene (5 bases). This CDR3 spans 16 amino acids. V shed 6 bases and J shed 1 base, with 18 bases lying between them. From germline, CDR1 is MNHEY and CDR2 SMNVEV (reference sequence). DNA for the CDR3: TGTGCCAGCAGCCACCCGGGGGAGCAGGGGAACACTGAAGCTTTCTTT. It translates to CASSHPGEQGNTEAFF.

CDR3 DNA: TGTGCCAGCAGCCTACTAGCGGGTGACTACGAGCAGTACTTC. This gives the protein CASSLLAGDYEQYF. The V gene is TRBV7-2, the J gene TRBJ2-7, with 9 bases matching TRBD2. From germline, CDR1 is SGHTA and CDR2 FQGNSA. This CDR3 has 14 amino acids. V trimming: 5 bases; J trimming: 3 bases; junction bases outside the gene matches: 5. Full variable domain (remainder filled in from reference TRBV7-2 and TRBJ2-7): GAGVSQSPSNKVTEKGKDVELRCDPISGHTALYWYRQSLGQGLEFLIYFQGNSAPDKSGLPSDRFSAERTGGSVSTLTIQRTQQEDSAVYLCASSLLAGDYEQYFGPGTRLTVT.

The chain combines TRBV29-1 with TRBJ2-7; 8 bases match TRBD2. The CDR3 length is 11 residues. Germline-derived CDR1 and CDR2 are SQVTM and ANQGSEA. The junction had 5 bases not matched to a gene; V was cut back by 7 bases and J by 6 bases. CDR3 sequence (DNA): TGCAGCGGTGGGACTAGTTTCGAGCAGTACTTC. It translates to CSGGTSFEQYF.

J is TRBJ2-5 and V is TRBV5-1, with TRBD2 identical over 8 bases. The CDR3 is 15 residues long. With 4 bases clipped from V and 5 bases from J, the junction kept 10 bases outside the gene matches. From germline, CDR1 is SGHRS and CDR2 YFSETQ. Written as DNA, the CDR3 is TGCGCCAGCAGCGCCCGGGGGGGGGCAGCCGAGACCCAGTACTTC. This codes for CASSARGGAAETQYF.

This chain uses TRBV28 with TRBJ2-5; 7 bases fit TRBD2. Germline V lookup: CDR1 MDHEN, CDR2 SYDVKM. Losses at the gene ends were 2 bases for V and 7 bases for J; bases not matched to a gene: 19. The CDR3 covers 18 residues. The DNA for the CDR3 is TGTGCCAGCAGTTTAAATCTTCATAGCGGGTCGGGCAGCGTGACCCAGTACTTC. Protein product: CASSLNLHSGSGSVTQYF.

This clone appeared a single time. V is TRBV6-1 and J is TRBJ1-6; the D is unclear. Trimming took off 1 base at V and 9 bases at J, with 7 bases between the two ends. The CDR3 covers 13 residues. Looked up from germline, CDR1 is MNHNS and CDR2 is SASEGT. CDR3: CASSEGGVSPLHF. As DNA, the CDR3 is TGTGCCAGCAGTGAAGGGGGAGTTTCACCCCTCCACTTT.

The rearrangement joins TRBV4-1 to TRBJ2-7; a weak D match, TRBD2 (6 bases). CDR1 is MGHRA, CDR2 YSYEKL, per germline. V lost 4 bases and J 5 bases, leaving 15 bases between the germline ends. The CDR3 is 14 residues long. CDR3 nucleotide sequence: TGCGCCAGCAGCCCTTCGGCTAGCGAGCACGAGCAGTACTTC. Translation gives CASSPSASEHEQYF.

The chain employs TRBV29-1 and TRBJ2-2; TRBD2 agrees at 9 bases. Germline V gene data show CDR1 as SQVTM and CDR2 as ANQGSEA. The CDR3 loop spans 14 amino acids. V was pared by 8 bases and J by 2 bases, with 6 bases of the junction left unmatched. CDR3 residues: CSLRRGGNTGELFF. The CDR3 bases are TGCAGCTTAAGGCGGGGGGGCAACACCGGGGAGCTGTTTTTT.

The chain recombines TRBV18 with TRBJ1-2; D is unclear. Trimming removed 2 bases from V and 4 bases from J, with 14 bases in between. The CDR3 spans 15 residues. Germline CDR1 is KGHSH and CDR2 is LQKENI. The CDR3: CASSPSVYGGYGYTF. In nucleotides, the CDR3 is TGTGCCAGCTCACCATCCGTTTACGGTGGCTATGGCTACACCTTC.

This chain joins TRBV20-1 and TRBJ1-5; D is undetermined. Germline V CDR1 and CDR2: DFQATT, SNEGSKA (reference sequence). Trimming shortened V by 3 bases and J by 1 base, and 10 bases separated the two germline ends. CDR3 size: 14 residues. CDR3 region: CSASTGGSNQPQHF. The DNA for the CDR3 is TGCAGTGCTAGTACGGGCGGGAGCAATCAGCCCCAGCATTTT.

The CDR3 coding sequence is TGTGCCAGCAGTCGGGACAGCCCACAACTTCCCCTCCACTTT. This codes for CASSRDSPQLPLHF. The chain couples TRBV6-2 or TRBV6-3 to TRBJ1-6; 7 bases fit TRBD1. The V gene end was trimmed by 5 bases and the J gene end by 13 bases; junction bases not matched to a gene: 11. Germline-derived CDR1 and CDR2 are MNHEY and SVGEGT. This CDR3 has 14 residues.

The rearrangement joins TRBV19 to TRBJ2-2; 10 nucleotides line up with TRBD2. This CDR3 spans 15 amino acids. CDR1 is LNHDA, CDR2 SQIVND, per germline (reference sequence). V shed 7 bases and J 8 bases; nucleotides not matched to a gene: 10. Here the CDR3 reads CASTGTSAGGGELFF. The DNA of the CDR3 is TGTGCCAGTACCGGGACTAGCGCGGGAGGTGGGGAGCTGTTTTTT.

The chain has TRBV12-5 and TRBJ2-7, with D perhaps TRBD2 (6 bases). The V gene's germline CDR1 is LGHNT and CDR2 FRNRAP. Trimming removed 2 bases from V and 2 bases from J, with 19 bases in between. This CDR3 region has 17 residues. The CDR3 sequence: CASGLSILRDFPYEQYF. In DNA, the CDR3 is TGTGCTAGTGGTTTGTCCATCCTCCGGGACTTTCCCTACGAGCAGTACTTC.

The chain carries TRBV6-4 and TRBJ2-3; D gene uncertain. The V end lost 2 bases, the J end lost 4 bases, and 7 bases lay between the germline ends. Germline CDR1 reads MRHNA; CDR2 reads SNTAGT. This CDR3 is 13 amino acids long. CDR3 region: CASSDEEADTQYF. DNA of the CDR3: TGTGCCAGCAGTGACGAGGAAGCAGATACGCAGTATTTT.

This clone has only a few counts. J is TRBJ2-2 and V is TRBV9; D call uncertain. This CDR3 spans 12 amino acids. CDR1 is SGDLS, CDR2 YYNGEE, per germline. Trimming cost V 0 bases and J 7 bases, with 4 bases left between them. The CDR3: CASSVVNGELFF. The DNA for the CDR3 is TGTGCCAGCAGCGTAGTTAACGGGGAGCTGTTTTTT.

The chain recombines TRBV24-1 with TRBJ2-2, with 12 bases lining up with TRBD2. In germline, CDR1 is KGHDR, CDR2 SFDVKD. The CDR3 is made up of 16 amino acids. The ends lost 4 bases at V and 4 bases at J; junction bases unmatched: 3. This CDR3 is CATSETSGGLTGELFF. In nucleotides, the CDR3 is TGTGCCACCAGTGAGACTAGCGGGGGACTCACCGGGGAGCTGTTTTTT.

The gene calls are TRBV19 and TRBJ2-2; possible D gene TRBD2, 5 bases. The length of the CDR3 is 15 residues. Trimming took 6 bases from V and 3 from J, leaving 14 bases between them. In germline, CDR1 is LNHDA, CDR2 SQIVND (reference sequence). CDR3 nucleotide sequence: TGTGCCAGTAGACCTTCGAGGGCGGACACCGGGGAGCTGTTTTTT. As protein: CASRPSRADTGELFF.

The chain employs TRBV12-3 or TRBV12-4 and TRBJ2-1, with 7 bases identical to TRBD1. After removal of 7 bases from V and 3 bases from J, the junction contained 3 bases not matched to a gene. This CDR3 is 13 amino acids long. Here the CDR3 reads CASTAGGYNEQFF. The CDR3, as DNA: TGTGCCAGCACGGCAGGGGGCTACAATGAGCAGTTCTTC.